This T cell receptor (beta chain) was identified during a study of T cell repertoires in cytomegalovirus infection (dated by TCRdb to between 2018 and 2020). With regard to the full study: Recently identified HLA-C-restricted CMV epitopes, whose presentation resists viral immunomodulation, were targeted by peptide stimulations together with well-studied HLA-B-restricted epitopes. Donor HLA type was relevant to the analysis, as public TCR beta signatures indicated carriage of CMV infection together with the matching HLA type. Study-wide conclusions, independent of this receptor: In both this cohort and an independent cohort of a few hundred donors, the cumulative frequency of public TCR beta family members distinguished carriers of CMV infection plus the relevant HLA type. In the ex vivo response, HLA-C-restricted CMV-specific TCR beta clonotypes were dominant, and in two of eight donors the single most frequent clonotype came from this HLA-C-restricted group.

In its sample, this clonotype was seen a few times. Its antigen remains undetermined. Base qualities are not at hand, and no much larger clone is one base apart. At the junction V is shortened by 10 bases and J by 2 bases, with 11 bases in between. The germline V gene supplies CDR1 KGHDR and CDR2 SFDVKD. The CDR3 starts with the cysteine, ends with the phenylalanine, and has 13 residues. Of all the DNA, just the CDR3 is kept, 39 bases in frame from base 1. Sequencing instrument: Illumina HiSeq 1500. In-frame beta chains were kept once TCRdb had trimmed the public reads at Q25 with fastp and called clones with MiXCR. Rows are combined by CDR3 protein, so each entry shows the most common genes and DNA. The table for this sample lists some 800,000 distinct CDR3 sequences; 32% of them were counted only once. Around 12% of the sample goes to the ten largest clones. The treatment or condition label corresponds to: in vitro stimulation with specific CMV peptide epitopes to enrich CMV-specific T cells.

The starting material was cultured CD8+ T cells from PBMCs, obtained from culture after CMV antigen stimulation. This chain joins TRBV24-1 to TRBJ1-5, with no reliable assignment of the D segment. The origin of this receptor is a human donor in good health (CMV status not recorded). Some clones in this sample may be carry-over from other donors' samples. The DNA is TGTGCCACGCAGCGGGGTGGCAATCAGCCCCAGCATTTT. This sequence encodes CATQRGGNQPQHF.